Listed below are T cell receptor beta chains from one sample, sequenced in a study of T cell responses to AZD1222 COVID-19 vaccine. Profiling relied on immunoSEQ multiplex PCR, and the TCRdb table lists in-frame clones only, not all of them. The sample records about 170,000 clones, roughly 89% being singletons. Source: peripheral blood, taken on day 0 of AZD1222 vaccination. Receptors originate from an adult in good health. Each CDR3 is given without its conserved first and last residue. A D gene is named only where the DNA matches it firmly. Size is omitted from some rows. Given values are once, few, many or a class for expanded clones.

>TRBD1|TRBJ1-2|TRBV2|NA|11
ASSDRGRSGYT
>TRBD2|TRBJ2-1|TRBV18|NA|15
ASSHSGGATSYNEQF
>NA|TRBJ2-5|TRBV2|few|13
ASSWGSGPKETQY
>NA|TRBJ2-1|TRBV18|NA|14
ASSPPQQSSYNEQF
>NA|TRBJ1-3|TRBV24-1|NA|16
ATSDIVHPRTAGNTIY
>NA|TRBJ1-6|TRBV2|NA|14
ASSKGTNSYNSPLH
>NA|TRBJ1-1|TRBV12-3/TRBV12-4|NA|11
ASSLVGDNQAF
>NA|TRBJ2-7|TRBV10-3|NA|11
AISGRSTYEQY
>NA|TRBJ2-7|TRBV15|once|11
ATSPRMSYEQY
>TRBD1|TRBJ2-7|TRBV27|NA|14
ASSTHRGYSSYEQY
>NA|TRBJ1-1|TRBV6-5|NA|13
ASRPDRLKNTEAF
>TRBD1|TRBJ2-1|TRBV15|NA|12
ATSKGTVYNEQF
>TRBD2|TRBJ2-7|TRBV3-1/TRBV3-2|NA|13
ASSPHALAGYEQY
>NA|TRBJ1-2|TRBV5-4|NA|12
ASSSEGGWYGYT
>NA|TRBJ2-1|TRBV5-4|NA|13
ASSDRAGAHNEQF
>NA|TRBJ1-3|TRBV5-1|NA|15
ASSFYRVGVAGNTIY